This T cell receptor beta chain was recovered during a study of T cells in Graves' hyperthyroidism and ophthalmopathy. About this clonotype: Its antigen is currently unknown.

Regarding the study as a whole: Peripheral blood also featured most of the thyroid clonotypes expanded above 0.001. Patients with ophthalmopathy were separated from those with stable hyperthyroidism by a 13 V-J model.

Researchers amplified the TCR beta CDR3 regions from RNA transcripts. The study used the HTBI primer set for a first-round RT-PCR of the TCR CDR3. One entry per CDR3 protein results from TCRdb running MiXCR on the multiplex PCR reads. This sample has roughly 61,000 distinct CDR3 sequences; 53% occur once, and the top ten carry 2.5% to 3.5%. Among ophthalmopathy patients, the Clinical Activity Score reached at least 3, the NOSPECS grade reached at least 4, and duration remained under 3 months. Diagnostic decisions used clinical symptoms, serum thyroxine and TRAb, thyroid ultrasound and orbital computed tomography. The origin of this receptor is a woman between 55 and 75 years old with Graves' ophthalmopathy. Sequencing was performed on blood.

Here the CDR3 reads CASRRGGAGYNETQYF. The DNA for the CDR3 is TGTGCCAGCCGTCGGGGCGGAGCGGGTTACAATGAGACCCAGTACTTC. The chain combines TRBV13 with TRBJ2-5, with a possible D match to TRBD2 (6 bases). V lost 8 bases and J 5 bases, leaving 24 bases between the germline ends. Germline V gene lookup returns CDR1 PRHDT and CDR2 FYEKMQ (reference sequence). The CDR3 covers 16 residues.